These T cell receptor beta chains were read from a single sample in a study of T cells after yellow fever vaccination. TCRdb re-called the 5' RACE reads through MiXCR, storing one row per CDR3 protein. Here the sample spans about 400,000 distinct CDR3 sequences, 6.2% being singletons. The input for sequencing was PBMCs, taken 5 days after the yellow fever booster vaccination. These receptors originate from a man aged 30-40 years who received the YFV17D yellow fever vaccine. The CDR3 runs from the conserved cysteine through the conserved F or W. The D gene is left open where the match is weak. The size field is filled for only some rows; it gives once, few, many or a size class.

CASSHGGKLFF | TGTGCCAGCAGTCACGGGGGAAAACTGTTTTTT | . | TRBJ1-4 | many | TRBV6-5
CASSLGSQPQHF | TGTGCCAGCAGCTTGGGGAGTCAGCCCCAGCATTTT | . | TRBJ1-5 | . | TRBV7-9
CAPPSDSSGNTIYF | TGTGCCCCTCCCTCCGACAGCTCTGGAAACACCATATATTTT | . | TRBJ1-3 | few | TRBV10-3
CASRSRLRTEAFF | TGTGCCAGCAGATCCCGGTTGAGGACTGAAGCTTTCTTT | . | TRBJ1-1 | many | TRBV6-1
CASSPPGSGLTTGELFF | TGTGCCAGCAGCCCCCCCGGATCGGGGCTAACTACCGGGGAGCTGTTTTTT | . | TRBJ2-2 | many | TRBV12-3/TRBV12-4
CASSPAPGTASAEAFF | TGTGCCAGTAGTCCGGCCCCCGGGACAGCCAGCGCTGAAGCTTTCTTT | TRBD1 | TRBJ1-1 | . | TRBV19
CASSEALSTARAFF | TGTGCCAGCAGTGAAGCGTTGTCAACAGCTCGAGCTTTCTTT | . | TRBJ1-1 | few | TRBV6-1
CASSPHFSGESGELFF | TGTGCCAGCAGTCCCCATTTTAGCGGAGAGTCCGGGGAGCTGTTTTTT | . | TRBJ2-2 | many | TRBV12-3/TRBV12-4
CASSLEQGHQRQTQYF | TGCGCCAGCAGCTTGGAACAGGGCCACCAACGGCAGACCCAGTACTTC | . | TRBJ2-5 | many | TRBV5-1
CASSSQAAPGGGGEQYF | TGTGCCAGCAGCTCCCAAGCCGCCCCGGGGGGCGGCGGCGAGCAGTACTTC | . | TRBJ2-7 | . | TRBV7-8
CASRPRASSYEQYF | TGTGCCAGCAGACCTCGGGCTAGCTCCTACGAGCAGTACTTC | . | TRBJ2-7 | . | TRBV7-2
CAIGTGEADTQYF | TGTGCCATCGGGACAGGGGAAGCAGATACGCAGTATTTT | TRBD1 | TRBJ2-3 | few | TRBV10-3
CASSVAGDVSYEQYF | TGTGCCAGCAGCGTAGCTGGGGACGTCTCCTACGAGCAGTACTTC | . | TRBJ2-7 | few | TRBV9
CSARARHNSPLHF | TGCAGTGCGAGGGCCCGACATAATTCACCCCTCCACTTT | . | TRBJ1-6 | . | TRBV20-1
CSVQKGRETEQYF | TGCAGCGTTCAGAAGGGGCGCGAGACCGAGCAGTACTTC | . | TRBJ2-7 | . | TRBV29-1
CASTGARAYSYEQYF | TGTGCCAGCACAGGGGCCAGGGCGTACTCCTACGAGCAGTACTTC | . | TRBJ2-7 | few | TRBV28
CASSQKSGQTIYEQYF | TGCGCCAGCAGCCAAAAGTCGGGGCAGACGATCTACGAGCAGTACTTC | . | TRBJ2-7 | few | TRBV4-3
CASSLQPAGELFF | TGTGCCAGCAGCTTACAGCCCGCCGGGGAGCTGTTTTTT | . | TRBJ2-2 | many | TRBV7-3
CAAATPNTGELFF | TGTGCAGCTGCGACTCCGAACACCGGGGAGCTGTTTTTT | . | TRBJ2-2 | once | TRBV6-6
CASSGGPLDTQYF | TGTGCCAGCAGCGGCGGGCCTTTAGATACGCAGTATTTT | . | TRBJ2-3 | few | TRBV7-3
CASSPRTGPTDTQYF | TGTGCCAGCTCACCACGGACAGGACCCACAGATACGCAGTATTTT | TRBD1 | TRBJ2-3 | . | TRBV18
CSARTGKGRGHDEQFF | TGCAGTGCTAGGACGGGGAAGGGCAGGGGGCACGATGAGCAGTTCTTC | TRBD1 | TRBJ2-1 | few | TRBV20-1
CASSPGLAGYGVSTDTQYF | TGTGCCAGCAGCCCAGGACTAGCGGGCTATGGGGTTAGCACAGATACGCAGTATTTT | TRBD2 | TRBJ2-3 | many | TRBV7-6
CASSFRGDTQYF | TGTGCCAGCAGCTTTAGGGGAGATACGCAGTATTTT | . | TRBJ2-3 | many | TRBV11-2
CASSLRDKNTGELFF | TGTGCCAGCAGTTTAAGGGACAAGAACACCGGGGAGCTGTTTTTT | . | TRBJ2-2 | . | TRBV12-3/TRBV12-4
CASSQEVWQGYGYTF | TGCGCCAGCAGCCAAGAAGTTTGGCAGGGTTATGGCTACACCTTC | . | TRBJ1-2 | many | TRBV4-3
CSARAIRQGGGETQYF | TGCAGTGCTAGGGCGATCCGACAGGGAGGAGGGGAGACCCAGTACTTC | . | TRBJ2-5 | many | TRBV20-1
CASRPWDRENQPQHF | TGTGCCAGCAGACCTTGGGACAGGGAAAATCAGCCCCAGCATTTT | TRBD1 | TRBJ1-5 | . | TRBV7-2
CASSSKASGCSYNEQFF | TGTGCCAGCAGCAGTAAGGCTAGCGGGTGTTCCTACAATGAGCAGTTCTTC | . | TRBJ2-1 | few | TRBV21-1
CASSFGGWPQETQYF | TGCGCCAGCAGCTTTGGGGGTTGGCCCCAAGAGACCCAGTACTTC | . | TRBJ2-5 | few | TRBV5-1
CAIGTGEIGPQHF | TGTGCCATTGGGACAGGGGAGATTGGGCCCCAGCATTTT | TRBD1 | TRBJ1-5 | . | TRBV10-3